These T cell receptor beta chains were read from a single sample in a study of shared clonotypes between healthy human individuals. Assay: immunoSEQ multiplex PCR; the TCRdb copy retains only in-frame clones and omits some. Here the sample spans some 2,000,000 clones, 85% to 95% being singletons. Sequenced sample: naive CD4+ T cells sorted from blood. These TCRs come from a man aged 18-30 years in good health. Both conserved end residues are part of each CDR3. D genes are given only for firm matches.

D	J	V	CDR3	DNA
TRBD1	TRBJ1-5	TRBV19	CASSKGQGGNSNQPQHF	TGTGCCAGTAGTAAAGGACAGGGAGGCAATAGCAATCAGCCCCAGCATTTT
-	TRBJ2-7	TRBV2	CASSEAWPNSYEQYF	TGTGCCAGCAGTGAAGCTTGGCCTAACTCCTACGAGCAGTACTTC
TRBD2	TRBJ2-1	TRBV27	CASHRLAGLDNEQFF	TGTGCCAGCCACCGACTAGCGGGGTTAGACAATGAGCAGTTCTTC
-	TRBJ2-7	TRBV6-1	CASSENTNTYEQYF	TGTGCCAGCAGTGAAAACACAAACACCTACGAGCAGTACTTC
TRBD2	TRBJ2-3	TRBV7-8	CASSSRRRVAGESTDTQYF	TGTGCCAGCAGCTCAAGGAGGCGGGTGGCGGGAGAGAGCACAGATACGCAGTATTTT
-	TRBJ2-7	TRBV18	CASSRGASYEQYF	TGTGCCAGCTCACGGGGGGCATCCTACGAGCAGTACTTC
-	TRBJ1-1	TRBV18	CASSPPNVGVGTEAFF	TGTGCCAGCTCACCACCGAATGTGGGGGTTGGCACTGAAGCTTTCTTT
-	TRBJ1-4	TRBV30	CAWGRGHTNEKLFF	TGTGCCTGGGGGAGGGGACACACTAATGAAAAACTGTTTTTT
-	TRBJ1-6	TRBV6-5	CASRGQDSPLHF	TGTGCCAGCAGGGGGCAGGATTCACCCCTCCACTTT
TRBD1	TRBJ2-1	TRBV5-6	CASSTPGQGDEQFF	TGTGCCAGCAGCACTCCGGGACAGGGCGATGAGCAGTTCTTC
-	TRBJ2-3	TRBV2	CASSASSLKGDTQYF	TGTGCCAGCAGTGCATCGAGCCTGAAGGGGGATACGCAGTATTTT
-	TRBJ2-1	TRBV30	CAWRASAYNEQFF	TGTGCCTGGAGGGCTAGCGCCTACAATGAGCAGTTCTTC
-	TRBJ2-7	TRBV6-6	CASKEQGNSHEQYF	TGTGCCAGTAAAGAACAGGGAAACAGCCACGAGCAGTACTTC
-	TRBJ1-3	TRBV6-5	CASSYGPGNTIYF	TGTGCCAGCAGTTACGGGCCTGGAAACACCATATATTTT